The 3 T cell receptor beta chains reported below all come from one sample, sequenced in a study of blood T cell repertoires in COVID-19. Generated by immunoSEQ multiplex PCR, the TCRdb table keeps only in-frame clones and is missing some. The sample has roughly 220,000 clones, approximately 82% seen once; the top ten hold 15%. The sample comprised PBMCs or T cells enriched from blood (not recorded which). The receptors were gathered from a man aged 35 to 55 who had recovered from COVID-19.

This clone has a handful of counts. V and J are TRBV21-1 and TRBJ2-7; TRBD2 reflects the table's D call only, with no check against the DNA. TRBV21-1 has pseudogene status. The CDR3 is 15 residues long. The CDR3 here is CASSYVPGLKYEQYF. Here the CDR3 DNA reads TGTGCCAGCAGTTATGTTCCGGGACTAAAATACGAGCAGTACTTC.

The chain uses TRBV14 and TRBJ2-2; 8 bases fit TRBD2. J gave up 6 bases and V 6 bases, and 6 bases lay outside the gene matches. Germline values: CDR1 SGHDN, CDR2 FVKESK. The CDR3 runs 14 residues. This CDR3 is CASRSGRSAGELFF. The CDR3 DNA follows: TGTGCCAGCAGGAGCGGGAGATCGGCCGGGGAGCTGTTTTTT. Filled out from reference TRBV14 and TRBJ2-2, the complete variable domain reads EAGVTQFPSHSVIEKGQTVTLRCDPISGHDNLYWYRRVMGKEIKFLLHFVKESKQDESGMPNNRFLAERTGGTYSTLKVQPAELEDSGVYFCASRSGRSAGELFFGEGSRLTVL.

This rearrangement joins TRBV11-2 to TRBJ2-1; no definite D call. This CDR3 comprises 14 residues. Deletions cut 2 bases from V and 9 bases from J, with 14 bases between. CDR1 is SGHAT, CDR2 FQNNGV, per germline. This chain's CDR3 is CASSLRFSRGEQFF. CDR3 DNA: TGTGCCAGCAGCTTACGATTTAGCCGTGGTGAGCAGTTCTTC.